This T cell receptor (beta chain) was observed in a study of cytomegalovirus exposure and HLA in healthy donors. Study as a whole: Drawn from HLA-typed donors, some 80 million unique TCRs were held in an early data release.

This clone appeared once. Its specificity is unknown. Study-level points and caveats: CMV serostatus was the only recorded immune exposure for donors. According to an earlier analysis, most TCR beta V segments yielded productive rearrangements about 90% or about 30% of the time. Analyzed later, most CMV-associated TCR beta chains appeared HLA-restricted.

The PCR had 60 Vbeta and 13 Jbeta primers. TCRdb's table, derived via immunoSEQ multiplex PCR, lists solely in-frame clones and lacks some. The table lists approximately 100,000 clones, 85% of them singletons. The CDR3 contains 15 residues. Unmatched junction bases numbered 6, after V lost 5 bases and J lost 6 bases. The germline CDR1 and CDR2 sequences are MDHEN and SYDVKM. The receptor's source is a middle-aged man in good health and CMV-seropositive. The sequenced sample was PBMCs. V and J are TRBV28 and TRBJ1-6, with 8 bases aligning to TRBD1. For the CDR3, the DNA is TGTGCCAGCAGTCGGCCGGGACAGGTTAATTCACCCCTCCACTTT. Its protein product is CASSRPGQVNSPLHF.